There are many counts of the clone carrying this TCR beta chain. Every cDNA TCR molecule received its own unique molecular identifier. TCRdb independently ran MiXCR on the 5' RACE reads; one entry per CDR3 protein. In the table there are roughly 48,000 distinct CDR3 sequences, around 5.2% of which are singletons. These data originate in a study of spatial heterogeneity in lung cancer. Study-wide context: On average, each unique TCR and UMI combination appeared more than ten times in raw reads.

The V gene's germline CDR1 is MNHEY and CDR2 SMNVEV (reference sequence). V gave up 6 bases and J gave up 2 bases, with 20 bases separating them. The CDR3 covers 16 residues. Time point described: sample taken at primary tumor resection. Sequencing covered unsorted whole RNA taken from tumor, nontumor lung or frozen PBMC. The cohort: approximately 66 early-stage, untreated non-small cell lung cancer patients. This clonotype was sampled from a male donor with early-stage non-small cell lung cancer. Material: PBMCs, obtained at surgery. This sequence joins TRBV27 and TRBJ2-7, with D possibly being TRBD1 or TRBD2 (5 bases each). The CDR3 is CASSHSLGTGAYEQYF. For the CDR3, the DNA is TGTGCCAGCAGCCATAGCCTCGGGACGGGTGCCTACGAGCAGTACTTC.